Listed below are T cell receptor beta chains from one sample, sequenced in a study of shared clonotypes between healthy human individuals. TCRdb keeps only in-frame clones here, not all; method: immunoSEQ multiplex PCR. The sample contains 1,400,000 or so clones, 98% to 99% of which appear only once. Source material: naive CD4+ T cells sorted from blood. The receptor set was obtained from a man aged 25 to 40 in good health. The CDR3 runs from the conserved cysteine through the conserved F or W. D genes are given only for firm matches. Where a row states a size, it is once, few, many or the class of an expanded clone; other rows omit it.

J gene	clone size	V gene	D gene	CDR3 protein	CDR3 DNA
TRBJ2-1	NA	TRBV7-2	NA	CASSGRQRHNEQFF	TGTGCCAGCAGCGGAAGACAGAGACACAATGAGCAGTTCTTC
TRBJ2-5	NA	TRBV13	TRBD2	CASSLVPGRGQETQYF	TGTGCCAGCAGCTTAGTCCCCGGGAGGGGTCAAGAGACCCAGTACTTC
TRBJ2-7	NA	TRBV5-5	TRBD1	CASSRGTGLSYEQYF	TGTGCCAGCAGCCGGGGGACAGGCCTCTCCTACGAGCAGTACTTC
TRBJ2-5	NA	TRBV2	NA	CASSEGTETQYF	TGTGCCAGCAGTGAAGGGACTGAGACCCAGTACTTC
TRBJ2-1	NA	TRBV2	NA	CASESSYNEQFF	TGTGCCAGCGAGTCCTCCTACAATGAGCAGTTCTTC
TRBJ2-1	NA	TRBV7-2	NA	CASTRARALEQFF	TGTGCCAGCACTCGGGCCAGGGCCTTAGAGCAGTTCTTC
TRBJ2-5	NA	TRBV9	TRBD2	CASSAGGTSKETQYF	TGTGCCAGCAGCGCAGGGGGGACTAGCAAAGAGACCCAGTACTTC
TRBJ2-1	NA	TRBV11-2	TRBD2	CASSLVLFFRGSIDNEQFF	TGTGCCAGCAGCTTAGTATTGTTTTTTCGCGGGAGTATCGACAATGAGCAGTTCTTC
TRBJ2-5	NA	TRBV5-1	NA	CASSLSGEETQYF	TGCGCCAGCAGCTTGTCTGGGGAGGAGACCCAGTACTTC
TRBJ1-1	once	TRBV19	NA	CASSNQRNTEAFF	TGTGCCAGTAGTAACCAGAGGAACACTGAAGCTTTCTTT
TRBJ2-7	once	TRBV2	TRBD2	CASRVLADSYEQYF	TGTGCCAGCAGAGTTCTAGCGGACTCCTACGAGCAGTACTTC
TRBJ2-2	once	TRBV14	NA	CASSHRGPVGTGELFF	TGTGCCAGCAGCCACCGAGGACCAGTAGGCACCGGGGAGCTGTTTTTT
TRBJ1-1	NA	TRBV7-9	NA	CASSPDREAFF	TGTGCCAGCAGCCCAGACAGAGAAGCTTTCTTT
TRBJ2-3	NA	TRBV18	TRBD1	CASSQDRGLDTQYF	TGTGCCAGCTCACAGGACAGGGGGCTCGATACGCAGTATTTT
TRBJ2-1	NA	TRBV5-1	TRBD1	CASSRDRAYNEQFF	TGCGCCAGCTCTCGGGACAGGGCCTACAATGAGCAGTTCTTC
TRBJ2-4	NA	TRBV18	TRBD2	CASSPPGSGLAGAGKNIQYF	TGTGCCAGCTCACCACCTGGTTCGGGACTAGCGGGAGCTGGCAAAAACATTCAGTACTTC
TRBJ2-3	NA	TRBV6-1	TRBD1	CASSDDGQGRVRDTQYF	TGTGCCAGCAGTGACGATGGACAGGGTCGAGTCAGAGATACGCAGTATTTT
TRBJ2-2	NA	TRBV2	NA	CASSGDFPNTGELFF	TGTGCCAGCAGTGGGGACTTCCCGAACACCGGGGAGCTGTTTTTT
TRBJ1-2	NA	TRBV29-1	NA	CSVEVTGPYYGYTF	TGCAGCGTTGAAGTCACAGGGCCGTACTATGGCTACACCTTC
TRBJ2-7	NA	TRBV5-4	NA	CASSFGIRYEQYF	TGTGCCAGCAGCTTCGGGATTCGGTACGAGCAGTACTTC
TRBJ2-5	NA	TRBV20-1	NA	CSARTKETQYF	TGCAGTGCTAGGACTAAAGAGACCCAGTACTTC
TRBJ2-3	NA	TRBV5-1	TRBD1	CASSFSFRDRVQKDTQYF	TGCGCCAGCAGCTTTTCCTTCCGGGACAGGGTGCAAAAAGATACGCAGTATTTT
TRBJ2-7	NA	TRBV28	NA	CASSSAAGLTYEQYF	TGTGCCAGCAGCTCGGCGGCAGGGCTGACCTACGAGCAGTACTTC
TRBJ2-5	NA	TRBV29-1	NA	CSVGLLGSQETQYF	TGCAGCGTGGGTTTACTGGGGAGCCAAGAGACCCAGTACTTC
TRBJ1-4	NA	TRBV10-3	NA	CAISESSESNLFF	TGTGCCATCAGTGAGTCTTCAGAGAGTAACCTGTTTTTT
TRBJ1-2	few	TRBV27	NA	CATPGKLYGYTF	TGTGCCACCCCAGGGAAGCTCTATGGCTACACCTTC
TRBJ2-5	NA	TRBV5-4	NA	CASSLATTRAQETQYF	TGTGCCAGCAGCTTGGCGACAACCAGGGCCCAAGAGACCCAGTACTTC
TRBJ1-3	NA	TRBV15	NA	CATSRDVQSRSGNTIYF	TGTGCCACCAGCAGAGATGTGCAGTCTCGCTCTGGAAACACCATATATTTT
TRBJ1-2	NA	TRBV6-5	NA	CASSSRTFYGYTF	TGTGCCAGCAGCTCCCGGACCTTCTATGGCTACACCTTC
TRBJ2-2	NA	TRBV2	TRBD2	CATQGELAGVNTGELFF	TGTGCCACACAGGGGGAACTAGCGGGAGTAAACACCGGGGAGCTGTTTTTT
TRBJ2-1	NA	TRBV10-3	NA	CAISSFSSSYNEQFF	TGTGCCATCAGTTCCTTCAGTAGCTCCTACAATGAGCAGTTCTTC
TRBJ1-2	NA	TRBV6-5	NA	CASSLTGNYGYTF	TGTGCCAGCAGTCTCACGGGAAACTATGGCTACACCTTC
TRBJ1-5	NA	TRBV7-9	NA	CASSSGQGLSSQPQHF	TGTGCCAGCAGCTCCGGGCAGGGACTGAGCAGTCAGCCCCAGCATTTT
TRBJ2-3	NA	TRBV5-1	NA	CASSLSWGTDTQYF	TGCGCCAGCAGCTTGAGTTGGGGCACAGATACGCAGTATTTT
TRBJ2-1	NA	TRBV5-6	TRBD1	CASRRTGGGSYNEQFF	TGTGCCAGCAGACGAACAGGGGGTGGATCCTACAATGAGCAGTTCTTC
TRBJ2-1	NA	TRBV11-2	TRBD2	CASSLRLAGGPSEQFF	TGTGCCAGCAGCTTACGTCTAGCGGGAGGGCCTAGTGAGCAGTTCTTC
TRBJ2-7	NA	TRBV5-1	TRBD2	CASSQGTSGSPGPSEQYF	TGCGCCAGCAGCCAGGGGACTAGCGGGAGCCCCGGGCCGTCCGAGCAGTACTTC
TRBJ2-7	NA	TRBV9	NA	CASSVGAGSYEQYF	TGTGCCAGCAGCGTAGGGGCGGGCTCCTACGAGCAGTACTTC
TRBJ2-1	NA	TRBV10-2	TRBD2	CASSESGRVRNEQFF	TGCGCCAGCAGTGAGAGCGGGAGGGTAAGGAATGAGCAGTTCTTC
TRBJ1-2	NA	TRBV2	NA	CASSEGGVDYGYTF	TGTGCCAGCAGTGAGGGGGGTGTGGACTATGGCTACACCTTC
TRBJ1-5	NA	TRBV27	NA	CASSLGTNQPQHF	TGTGCCAGCAGTTTGGGCACCAATCAGCCCCAGCATTTT
TRBJ2-7	few	TRBV6-5	NA	CASRDSYEQYF	TGTGCCAGCAGGGACAGCTACGAGCAGTACTTC
TRBJ2-1	NA	TRBV28	NA	CASSLLANEQFF	TGTGCCAGCAGTCTTTTGGCTAATGAGCAGTTCTTC
TRBJ2-3	NA	TRBV13	TRBD2	CASSPRGTSGSTDTQYF	TGTGCCAGCAGCCCCCGGGGGACTAGCGGGAGCACAGATACGCAGTATTTT
TRBJ1-5	NA	TRBV28	TRBD1	CAIGGTGYQPQHF	TGTGCCATCGGGGGGACAGGGTATCAGCCCCAGCATTTT
TRBJ1-3	NA	TRBV27	NA	CASSFSAGGNTIYF	TGTGCCAGCAGTTTCAGCGCCGGGGGAAACACCATATATTTT
TRBJ1-4	NA	TRBV29-1	NA	CSVAGGRDEKLFF	TGCAGCGTTGCGGGGGGTAGGGATGAAAAACTGTTTTTT
TRBJ2-3	NA	TRBV7-2	NA	CASSWLTTDTQYF	TGTGCCAGCAGCTGGTTGACCACAGATACGCAGTATTTT
TRBJ2-7	once	TRBV5-1	TRBD1	CASSIRDRVIDEQYF	TGCGCCAGCAGCATCCGGGACAGGGTTATCGACGAGCAGTACTTC
TRBJ2-7	NA	TRBV12-2	NA	CASRRPAVSYEQYF	TGTGCAAGTCGCCGCCCGGCGGTCTCCTACGAGCAGTACTTC
TRBJ2-4	NA	TRBV7-8	NA	CASSTYRGGEGNIQYF	TGTGCCAGCAGCACCTACAGGGGAGGGGAGGGAAACATTCAGTACTTC
TRBJ1-4	NA	TRBV7-9	NA	CASSLEGSATNEKLFF	TGTGCCAGCAGCTTAGAAGGGTCCGCGACTAATGAAAAACTGTTTTTT
TRBJ2-1	NA	TRBV13	NA	CASSPGGGHNEQFF	TGTGCCAGCAGCCCCGGAGGGGGCCACAATGAGCAGTTCTTC
TRBJ2-2	NA	TRBV5-6	TRBD2	CASSSFPSGRGWLFF	TGTGCCAGCAGCTCTTTTCCTAGCGGGAGGGGTTGGCTGTTTTTT